One and the same sample provided the 13 T cell receptor beta chains below, sequenced in a study of shared clonotypes between healthy human individuals. CD45RO-negative cells were positively selected for CCR7, leaving out terminally differentiated effector memory CD45RA+ cells. Assay used: immunoSEQ multiplex PCR; TCRdb lists only in-frame clones, some missing. Of more than 600,000 clones in the sample, about 91% were seen once. The sample comprised naive CD8+ T cells sorted from blood. The receptors derive from a man aged 30 to 45 in good health.

This rearrangement joins TRBV4-1 to TRBJ1-4, with 9 bases matching TRBD1. Losses at the gene ends were 2 bases for V and 2 bases for J; bases not matched to a gene: 9. The CDR3 spans 18 residues. Germline loops: CDR1 MGHRA, CDR2 YSYEKL. CDR3 nucleotide sequence: TGCGCCAGCAGCCAACCCCCGGGACAGGGACGCACTAATGAAAAACTGTTTTTT. As protein: CASSQPPGQGRTNEKLFF.

A single count supports this clone. The chain employs TRBV7-9 and TRBJ2-1, with 9 positions matching TRBD2. Germline assignment: CDR1 SEHNR and CDR2 FQNEAQ (reference sequence). The CDR3 is made up of 15 amino acids. V was clipped by 4 bases and J by 0 bases; unmatched bases: 1. The CDR3 sequence is CASSYSGSSYNEQFF. CDR3 in DNA: TGTGCCAGCAGCTATAGCGGGAGCTCCTACAATGAGCAGTTCTTC.

V and J are TRBV11-2 and TRBJ2-2, with D possibly being TRBD2 (7 bases). CDR3 length: 15 amino acids. CDR1 and CDR2 from the germline V gene are SGHAT and FQNNGV. Trimming removed 5 bases from V and 6 bases from J, with 16 bases in between. CDR3 nucleotides: TGTGCCAGCAGCCCCCCGGGGGGCGCCCCCGGGGAGCTGTTTTTT. Residues: CASSPPGGAPGELFF.

Concerning this clone: This same CDR3 is encoded by further DNA sequences in the sample. This chain links TRBV19 with TRBJ2-1; the D is unclear. Trimming pared 1 base from V and 0 bases from J, leaving 4 bases between. CDR3 length equals 14 residues. Per the germline V gene, CDR1 is LNHDA and CDR2 is SQIVND (reference sequence). This CDR3 reads CASSIASSYNEQFF. The CDR3 DNA reads TGTGCCAGTAGTATAGCGAGCTCCTACAATGAGCAGTTCTTC.

The V gene is TRBV6-1, the J gene TRBJ2-7; TRBD1 aligns across 9 bases. V dropped 7 bases and J dropped 0; count of bases not matched to a gene: 4. This CDR3 is built from 14 residues. Germline V gives CDR1 MNHNS, CDR2 SASEGT. The CDR3 loop reads CASNHRGPSYEQYF. DNA for the CDR3: TGTGCCAGCAACCACAGGGGGCCCTCCTACGAGCAGTACTTC.

The genes are TRBV19 and TRBJ2-7, with 10 bases lining up with TRBD1. The J segment lost 5 bases and the V segment lost 4 bases, leaving 5 bases of the junction unmatched. The CDR3 sequence is 14 residues long. Germline V gene sequence: CDR1 LNHDA, CDR2 SQIVND (reference sequence). This chain's CDR3 is CASSRQGASDEQYF. In DNA form, the CDR3 reads TGTGCCAGTAGTAGACAGGGGGCAAGCGACGAGCAGTACTTC.

The chain links TRBV27 to TRBJ2-1; tentatively, D is TRBD1 or TRBD2 (5 bases each). The CDR3 totals 14 residues. Germline values: CDR1 MNHEY, CDR2 SMNVEV (reference sequence). V was shortened by 3 bases and J by 9 bases, with 15 bases between the two germline ends. The CDR3 DNA is TGTGCCAGCAGTTTGGCGAGTGGGGGTTTTGAGCAGTTCTTC. This gives the protein CASSLASGGFEQFF.

V gene TRBV28 combines with J gene TRBJ2-7; D is possibly TRBD2 (5 bases). There are 15 residues in the CDR3. Trimming cost V 5 bases and J 3 bases, with 17 bases left between them. The germline V gene encodes CDR1 MDHEN and CDR2 SYDVKM. In nucleotides, the CDR3 is TGTGCCAGCAGTCCCTTGGAAGCGGTCCACTACGAGCAGTACTTC. Translation: CASSPLEAVHYEQYF.

The V call is TRBV29-1, the J call TRBJ1-2; no clear D gene. In germline, CDR1 is SQVTM, CDR2 ANQGSEA. The CDR3 covers 14 residues. V shed 2 bases and J shed 1 base, with 11 bases lying between them. Written as DNA, the CDR3 is TGCAGCGTTGAACCCGTCGGCAGTAACTATGGCTACACCTTC. It yields the protein CSVEPVGSNYGYTF.

The chain links TRBV9 to TRBJ2-3; D possibly corresponds to TRBD2 (6 bases). The CDR3 is 13 residues long. Trimming left V 7 bases short and J 1 base short, with 10 bases between. The germline CDR1 and CDR2 sequences are SGDLS and YYNGEE. CDR3 nucleotides: TGTGCCAGCGGGGGGAGACGCACAGATACGCAGTATTTT. This encodes CASGGRRTDTQYF.

V is TRBV4-3 and J is TRBJ2-1; D may be TRBD2 (5 bases). Trimming shortened V by 4 bases and J by 0 bases, and 10 bases separated the two germline ends. CDR1 is LGHNA, CDR2 YSLEER, per germline. This CDR3 has 15 amino acids. The CDR3 spells CASSPLASSYNEQFF. For the CDR3, the DNA is TGCGCCAGCAGCCCGCTAGCAAGCTCCTACAATGAGCAGTTCTTC.

CDR3 in amino acids: CASSLPWDFSGEQFF. Here the CDR3 DNA reads TGTGCCAGCAGCTTACCCTGGGACTTTAGCGGTGAGCAGTTCTTC. The V call is TRBV11-2, the J call TRBJ2-1; possible D gene TRBD2, 6 bases. Trimming took 2 bases from V and 9 from J, leaving 17 bases between them. The CDR3 runs 15 residues. CDR1 SGHAT and CDR2 FQNNGV come from the germline V gene. The variable domain in full, completed from reference TRBV11-2 and TRBJ2-1, reads EAGVAQSPRYKIIEKRQSVAFWCNPISGHATLYWYQQILGQGPKLLIQFQNNGVVDDSQLPKDRFSAERLKGVDSTLKIQPAKLEDSAVYLCASSLPWDFSGEQFFGPGTRLTVL.

The V call is TRBV2, the J call TRBJ2-2, with no clear D. The V end lost 6 bases, the J end lost 0 bases, and 14 bases lay between the germline ends. The CDR3 runs to 16 residues. In germline, CDR1 is SNHLY, CDR2 FYNNEI. The CDR3 loop is CASSAPQRTNTGELFF. The CDR3 region has the DNA TGTGCCAGCAGCGCCCCTCAACGAACGAACACCGGGGAGCTGTTTTTT.